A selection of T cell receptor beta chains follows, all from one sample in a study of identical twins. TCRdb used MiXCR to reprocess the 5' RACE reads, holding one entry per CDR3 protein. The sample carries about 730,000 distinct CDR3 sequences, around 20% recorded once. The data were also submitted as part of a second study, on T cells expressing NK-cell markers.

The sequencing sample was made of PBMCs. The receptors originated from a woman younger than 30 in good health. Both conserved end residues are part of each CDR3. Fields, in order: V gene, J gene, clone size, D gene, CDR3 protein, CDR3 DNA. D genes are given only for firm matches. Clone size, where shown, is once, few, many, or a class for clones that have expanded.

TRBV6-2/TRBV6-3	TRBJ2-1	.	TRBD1	CASTTRDRGYEQFF	TGTGCCAGCACCACGAGGGACAGGGGGTATGAGCAGTTCTTC
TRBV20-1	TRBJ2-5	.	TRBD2	CSARPGLVESETQYF	TGCAGTGCTAGACCGGGACTAGTCGAGTCAGAGACCCAGTACTTC
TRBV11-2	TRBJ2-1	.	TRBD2	CASSLDGLAGNQFF	TGTGCCAGCAGCTTAGATGGTCTAGCGGGAAATCAGTTCTTC
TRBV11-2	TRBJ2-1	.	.	CASSASRGSGNEQFF	TGTGCCAGCAGCGCATCCAGGGGTTCGGGCAATGAGCAGTTCTTC
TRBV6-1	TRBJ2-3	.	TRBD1	CASSFLGQGWNTDTQYF	TGTGCCAGCAGCTTCCTTGGACAGGGCTGGAACACAGATACGCAGTATTTT
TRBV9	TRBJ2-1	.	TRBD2	CASSNPGLAGNEQFF	TGTGCCAGCAGCAATCCGGGACTAGCGGGGAATGAGCAGTTCTTC
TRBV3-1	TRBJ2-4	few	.	CASSQALENIQYF	TGTGCCAGCAGCCAAGCTTTGGAAAACATTCAGTACTTC
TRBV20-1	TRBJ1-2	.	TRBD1	CSARPGQAPGGYTF	TGCAGTGCCCGCCCGGGACAGGCGCCAGGTGGCTACACCTTC
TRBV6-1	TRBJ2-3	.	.	CASSPGADDTQYF	TGTGCCAGCAGTCCGGGAGCCGACGATACGCAGTATTTT
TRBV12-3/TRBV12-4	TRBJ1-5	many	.	CASSSRRGINQPQHF	TGTGCCAGCAGCTCGAGAAGGGGTATCAATCAGCCCCAGCATTTT
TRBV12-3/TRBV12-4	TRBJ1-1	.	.	CASTSRRSTEAFF	TGTGCCAGCACCTCCAGGAGATCCACTGAAGCTTTCTTT
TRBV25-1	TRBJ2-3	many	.	CASSTPGADTQYF	TGTGCCAGCAGTACACCAGGGGCAGATACGCAGTATTTT
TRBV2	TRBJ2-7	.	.	CASSVGQGFYEQYF	TGTGCCAGCAGTGTCGGTCAGGGGTTTTACGAGCAGTACTTC
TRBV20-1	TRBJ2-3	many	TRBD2	CSARLILAGTDTQYF	TGCAGTGCTAGACTTATTCTAGCGGGGACAGATACGCAGTATTTT
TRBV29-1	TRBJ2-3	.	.	CSVASPGTVTDTQYF	TGCAGCGTAGCTAGTCCCGGGACCGTCACAGATACGCAGTATTTT
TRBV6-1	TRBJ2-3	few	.	CASSPYDAPDTQYF	TGTGCCAGCAGCCCCTACGATGCGCCAGATACGCAGTATTTT
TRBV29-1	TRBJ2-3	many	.	CSVDWQGTDTQYF	TGCAGCGTTGATTGGCAGGGGACAGATACGCAGTATTTT
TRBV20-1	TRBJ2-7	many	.	CSAMGPSGYEQYF	TGCAGTGCTATGGGGCCATCCGGCTACGAGCAGTACTTC
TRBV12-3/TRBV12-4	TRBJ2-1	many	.	CASRSPGSSYNEQFF	TGTGCCAGCAGGTCACCCGGGAGCTCCTACAATGAGCAGTTCTTC
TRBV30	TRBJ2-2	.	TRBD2	CAWPGTSGRVGELFF	TGTGCCTGGCCCGGGACTAGCGGGAGGGTAGGGGAGCTGTTTTTT
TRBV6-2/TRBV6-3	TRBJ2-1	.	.	CASTPRGNEQFF	TGTGCCAGCACCCCCCGGGGGAATGAGCAGTTCTTC
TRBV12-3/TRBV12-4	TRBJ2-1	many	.	CASSPRGDEQFF	TGTGCCAGCAGTCCCAGGGGGGATGAGCAGTTCTTC